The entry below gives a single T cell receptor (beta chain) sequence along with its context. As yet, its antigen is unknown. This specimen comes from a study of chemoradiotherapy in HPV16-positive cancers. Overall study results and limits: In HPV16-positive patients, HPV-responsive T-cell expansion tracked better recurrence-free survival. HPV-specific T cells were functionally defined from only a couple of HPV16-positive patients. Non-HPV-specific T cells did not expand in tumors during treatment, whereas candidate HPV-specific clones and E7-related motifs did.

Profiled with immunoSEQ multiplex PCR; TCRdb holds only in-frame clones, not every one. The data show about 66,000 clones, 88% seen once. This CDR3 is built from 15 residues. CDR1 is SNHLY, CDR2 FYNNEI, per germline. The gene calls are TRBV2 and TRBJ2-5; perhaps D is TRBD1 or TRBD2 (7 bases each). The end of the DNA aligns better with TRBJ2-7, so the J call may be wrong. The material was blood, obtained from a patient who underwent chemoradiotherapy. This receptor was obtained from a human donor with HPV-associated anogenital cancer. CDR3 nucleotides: TGTGCCAGCAGTTATTTCAGGGGGGGGATCTACGAGCAGTACTTC. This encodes CASSYFRGGIYEQYF.